This T cell receptor (beta chain) was sequenced during a study of T cell repertoires in cytomegalovirus infection. Overall study findings and caveats: CMV-specific TCR beta clonotypes restricted by HLA-C dominated the ex vivo response. Cumulative frequency of public TCR beta families picked out carriers of CMV plus the relevant HLA.

TCRdb recomputed calls from the reads with MiXCR, one row per CDR3 protein. Of roughly 640,000 distinct CDR3 sequences in the sample, 20% to 30% are singletons; the top ten hold 6.5% to 10%. CDR1 SGDLS and CDR2 YYNGEE come from the germline V gene. Trimming removed 0 bases from V and 9 bases from J; junction bases left unmatched: 10. This CDR3 contains 16 residues. On this clonotype itself: Its antigen is not identified.

The chain joins TRBV9 to TRBJ2-1; 9 nucleotides align to TRBD1. Material: CD8+ T cells from PBMCs. The receptor comes from a human donor in good health (CMV status not recorded). Some clones in this sample may be carry-over from other donors' samples. CDR3 nucleotides: TGTGCCAGCAGCGTAGCCTCGGACAGGGGATTGAGTGAGCAGTTCTTC. The encoded protein is CASSVASDRGLSEQFF.